Listed below are T cell receptor beta chains from one sample, sequenced in a study of siplizumab effects on memory and regulatory T cells. Repertoires were generated with immunoSEQ multiplex PCR, while TCRdb's copy carries only in-frame clones and drops some. The sample lists roughly 92,000 clones; approximately 93% were seen once. Sequenced sample: non-Treg CD4+ T cells sorted from blood. These receptors came from a human donor in good health. CDR3s include the opening cysteine and the closing phenylalanine or tryptophan. The D gene is left open where the match is weak. Size tells how often a clone was seen (once, few, many) or the class of an expanded clone, and some rows leave it out.

TRBJ2-5,TRBV15,few,TRBD1,16,TGTGCCACCAGCAGAGCGGGACAGGGTTTTGTTGAGACCCAGTACTTC,CATSRAGQGFVETQYF
TRBJ2-2,TRBV10-3,NA,NA,14,TGTGCCATCACCGCGGACGTGACGGCCGGGGAGCTGTTTTTT,CAITADVTAGELFF
TRBJ2-5,TRBV5-1,once,TRBD1,14,TGCGCCAGCAGCTTCGGACAGGGCGCGGAGACCCAGTACTTC,CASSFGQGAETQYF
TRBJ1-4,TRBV30,NA,NA,12,TGTGCCTGGGAGAACCCCAGAGAAAAACTGTTTTTT,CAWENPREKLFF
TRBJ1-1,TRBV19,NA,NA,12,TGTGCCAGTAGTCCCCGGGACGGCGAAGCTTTCTTT,CASSPRDGEAFF
TRBJ1-6,TRBV4-1,few,NA,13,TGCGCCAGCAGCCAAGAGTGGGGTTCACCCCTCCACTTT,CASSQEWGSPLHF
TRBJ2-5,TRBV7-7,NA,NA,16,TGTGCTAGCAGCTTTAGTCAGGGCGGCCACCGTGAGACCCAGTACTTC,CASSFSQGGHRETQYF
TRBJ2-1,TRBV9,NA,TRBD2,15,TGTGCCAGCAGCGTAGCCAGCGGGATTTCGGATGAGCAGTTCTTC,CASSVASGISDEQFF
TRBJ2-5,TRBV5-4,NA,TRBD2,12,TGTGCCAGCAGCCCTAGCGGGGGGCTACCTTACTTC,CASSPSGGLPYF
TRBJ1-2,TRBV18,NA,NA,14,TGTGCCAGCTCACCACCGAACACGAACTATGGCTACACCTTC,CASSPPNTNYGYTF
TRBJ2-7,TRBV5-1,NA,TRBD1,12,TGCGCCAGCAGTCGGGGACAGGGGGCGATTTACTTC,CASSRGQGAIYF
TRBJ2-2,TRBV4-1,NA,TRBD2,17,TGCGCCAGCAGCCAGGACCCGGCTAGCGGGTACACCGGGGAGCTGTTTTTT,CASSQDPASGYTGELFF
TRBJ2-1,TRBV5-1,NA,TRBD1,16,TGCGCCAGCAGCTTCATGGACAGGCTCATCGTCAATGAGCAGTTCTTC,CASSFMDRLIVNEQFF
TRBJ2-2,TRBV6-6,NA,NA,14,TGTGCCAGCAGTGGCGCCAGGGACACCGGGGAGCTGTTTTTT,CASSGARDTGELFF
TRBJ1-2,TRBV2,few,NA,12,TGTGCCAGCAGTGAAGGATTGGGGGCCTACACCTTC,CASSEGLGAYTF
TRBJ2-2,TRBV2,NA,NA,13,TGTGCCAGCAGCGGCCTAGGCACCGGGGAGCTGTTTTTT,CASSGLGTGELFF
TRBJ2-2,TRBV2,NA,NA,14,TGTGCCAGCAGCGCTACTAGGAACACCGGGGAGCTGTTTTTT,CASSATRNTGELFF
TRBJ1-5,TRBV2,NA,NA,15,TGTGCCAGCAGTGAGAGCAGGGGAAGCAATCAGCCCCAGCATTTT,CASSESRGSNQPQHF
TRBJ2-5,TRBV21-1,NA,NA,16,TGTGCCAGCAGCAACGGGCTAGCGGGTTACCAAGAGACCCAGTACTTC,CASSNGLAGYQETQYF
TRBJ1-1,TRBV6-5,NA,NA,13,TGTGCCAGCAGTCTTAGACAGGCCGGTGAAGCTTTCTTT,CASSLRQAGEAFF